This entry concerns a single T cell receptor (beta chain). The sample is drawn from a study of blood T cell repertoires in COVID-19. Overall study: Acute-phase and convalescent COVID-19 samples originated in the United States, Italy and Spain.

Per the original methods: Amplification with reference gene primers provided the estimates of nucleated cell counts. The protocol was immunoSEQ multiplex PCR, while the TCRdb copy is restricted to in-frame clones and leaves out a portion. Clonal size and the V and J genes are those of that table, whereas D and trimming came from the DNA. The profile shows tens of thousands of clones, approximately 82% of them singletons. The CDR3 consists of 13 residues. Germline CDR1 is LGHDT and CDR2 is YNNKEL (reference sequence). V was cut by 1 base and J by 5 bases, with 9 bases left in between. The receptor was derived from a human donor in a cohort sampled during active COVID-19. This chain joins TRBV3-1 (or the pseudogene TRBV3-2) and TRBJ2-7; D is possibly TRBD1 (5 bases). Sequencing input: peripheral blood. The CDR3 DNA follows: TGTGCCAGCAGCCAAGCAGGGATCAACGAGCAGTACTTC. Translating it yields CASSQAGINEQYF.